This T cell receptor (beta chain) was sequenced in a study of fetal regulatory T cell absence and autoimmunity. The method was immunoSEQ multiplex PCR; TCRdb's version includes in-frame clones alone and lacks a portion of them. The sample has more than 90,000 clones; roughly 78% are singletons. CDR3 length equals 15 residues. The V segment lost 6 bases and the J segment 2 bases; nucleotides outside the gene matches: 7. Germline V gene data show CDR1 as GTSNPN and CDR2 as SVGIG (reference sequence). The count of this clone is one. The genes are TRBV30 and TRBJ2-6; 7 bases are a match to TRBD1. The receptor was isolated from a male donor with IPEX syndrome. Sequencing was done on a sample of pancreas tissue. Written as DNA, the CDR3 is TGTGCCTGTTTCAAGACAGGGACTGGGGCCAACGTCCTGACTTTC. It translates to CACFKTGTGANVLTF. Drawing the rest from reference TRBV30 and TRBJ2-6, the complete variable domain is SQTIHQWPATLVQPVGSPLSLECTVEGTSNPNLYWYRQAAGRGLQLLFYSVGIGQISSEVPQNLSASRPQDRQFILSSKKLLLSDSGFYLCACFKTGTGANVLTFGAGSRLTVL.